This TCR beta chain comes out of a study of T cell responses to AZD1222 COVID-19 vaccine. Measured with immunoSEQ multiplex PCR; TCRdb has only the in-frame clones, and not every one. The sample holds 120,000 to 150,000 clones, 88% seen once. Germline loops: CDR1 MDHEN, CDR2 SYDVKM. The CDR3 covers 15 residues. The ends lost 5 bases at V and 8 bases at J; junction bases unmatched: 6. Sequenced material: peripheral blood, taken 28 days after the second dose of the MenACWY control vaccine. The V and J genes are TRBV28 and TRBJ2-1; 13 nucleotides match TRBD2. The receptor comes from an adult who received the MenACWY meningococcal vaccine as a control. CDR3 DNA: TGTGCCAGCAGTCGTACTAGCGGGAGGGGGCATGAGCAGTTCTTC. As protein: CASSRTSGRGHEQFF.